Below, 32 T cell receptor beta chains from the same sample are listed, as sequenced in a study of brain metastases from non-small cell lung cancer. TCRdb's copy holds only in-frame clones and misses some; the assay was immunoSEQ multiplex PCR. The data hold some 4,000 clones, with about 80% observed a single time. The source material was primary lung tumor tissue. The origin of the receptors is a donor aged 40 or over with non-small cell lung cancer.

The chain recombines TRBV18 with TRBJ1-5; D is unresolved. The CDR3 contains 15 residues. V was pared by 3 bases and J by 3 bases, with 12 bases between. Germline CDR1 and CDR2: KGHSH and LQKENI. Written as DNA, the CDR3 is TGTGCCAGCTCACCTGGGCAGGCGAACAATCAGCCCCAGCATTTT. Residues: CASSPGQANNQPQHF.

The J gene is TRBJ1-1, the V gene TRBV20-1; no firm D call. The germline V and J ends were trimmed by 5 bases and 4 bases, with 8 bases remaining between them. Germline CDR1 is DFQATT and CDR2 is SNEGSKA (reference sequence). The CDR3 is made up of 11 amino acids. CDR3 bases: TGCAGTGCTCTAGGGTCCACTGAAGCTTTCTTT. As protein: CSALGSTEAFF.

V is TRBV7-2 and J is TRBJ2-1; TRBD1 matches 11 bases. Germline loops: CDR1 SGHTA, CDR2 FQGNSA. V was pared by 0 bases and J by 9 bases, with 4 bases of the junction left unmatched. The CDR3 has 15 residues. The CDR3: CASSLARTGGGEQFF. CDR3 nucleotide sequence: TGTGCCAGCAGCTTAGCGAGGACAGGGGGCGGTGAGCAGTTCTTC.

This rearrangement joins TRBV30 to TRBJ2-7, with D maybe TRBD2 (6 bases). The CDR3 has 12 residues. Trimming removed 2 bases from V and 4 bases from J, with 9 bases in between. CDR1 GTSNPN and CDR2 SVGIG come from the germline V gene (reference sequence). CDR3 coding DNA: TGTGCCTGGAGTCCGGAGGGGTACGAGCAGTACGTC. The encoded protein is CAWSPEGYEQYV.

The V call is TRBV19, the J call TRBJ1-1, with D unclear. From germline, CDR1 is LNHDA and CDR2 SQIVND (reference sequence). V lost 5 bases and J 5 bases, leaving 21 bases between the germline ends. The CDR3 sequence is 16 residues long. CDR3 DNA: TGTGCCAGTAGTGCAGACCTTGGACGGTCGGGTACTGAAGCTTTCTTT. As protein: CASSADLGRSGTEAFF.

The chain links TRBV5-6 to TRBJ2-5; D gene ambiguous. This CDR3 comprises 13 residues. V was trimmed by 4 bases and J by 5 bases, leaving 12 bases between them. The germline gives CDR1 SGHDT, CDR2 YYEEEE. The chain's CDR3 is CASSSRLSETQYF. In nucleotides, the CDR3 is TGTGCCAGCAGCAGCAGGCTGTCGGAGACCCAGTACTTC.

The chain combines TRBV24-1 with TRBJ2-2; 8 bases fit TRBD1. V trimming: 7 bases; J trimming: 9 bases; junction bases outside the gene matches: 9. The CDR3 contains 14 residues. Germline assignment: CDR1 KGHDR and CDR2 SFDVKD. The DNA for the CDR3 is TGTGCCACCAGCGCGGACAGGGACAGCAGGGAGCTGTTTTTT. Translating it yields CATSADRDSRELFF.

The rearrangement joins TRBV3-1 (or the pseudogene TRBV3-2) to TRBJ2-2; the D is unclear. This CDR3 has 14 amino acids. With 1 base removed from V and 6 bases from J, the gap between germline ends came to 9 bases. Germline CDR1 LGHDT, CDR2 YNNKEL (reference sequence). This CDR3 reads CASSQAWAAGELFF. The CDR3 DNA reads TGTGCCAGCAGCCAAGCCTGGGCCGCCGGGGAGCTGTTTTTT.

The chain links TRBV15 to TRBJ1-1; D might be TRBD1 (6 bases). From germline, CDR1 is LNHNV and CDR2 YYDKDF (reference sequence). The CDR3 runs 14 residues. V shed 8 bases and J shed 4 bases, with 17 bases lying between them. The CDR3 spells CATRSTGTSTEAFF. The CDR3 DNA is TGTGCCACCCGATCGACAGGCACGAGCACTGAAGCTTTCTTT.

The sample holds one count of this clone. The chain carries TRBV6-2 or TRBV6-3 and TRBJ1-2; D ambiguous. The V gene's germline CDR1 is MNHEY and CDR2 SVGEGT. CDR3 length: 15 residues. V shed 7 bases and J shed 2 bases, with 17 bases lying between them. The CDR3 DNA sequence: TGTGCCAGCAACCCCCCGGCCATACAGAACTATGGCTACACCTTC. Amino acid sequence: CASNPPAIQNYGYTF.

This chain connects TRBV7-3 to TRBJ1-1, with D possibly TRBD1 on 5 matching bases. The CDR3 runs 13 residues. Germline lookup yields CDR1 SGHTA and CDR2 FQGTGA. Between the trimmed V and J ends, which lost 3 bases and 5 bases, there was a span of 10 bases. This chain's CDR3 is CASSFSRTTEAFF. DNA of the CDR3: TGTGCCAGCAGCTTCTCCCGGACAACTGAAGCTTTCTTT.

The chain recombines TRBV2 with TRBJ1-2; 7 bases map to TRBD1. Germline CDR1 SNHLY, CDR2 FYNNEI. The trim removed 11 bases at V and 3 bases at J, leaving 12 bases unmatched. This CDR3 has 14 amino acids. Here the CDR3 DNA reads TGTGCCCGCGGGGGGCAGGGGGTTGACTATGGCTACACCTTC. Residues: CARGGQGVDYGYTF.

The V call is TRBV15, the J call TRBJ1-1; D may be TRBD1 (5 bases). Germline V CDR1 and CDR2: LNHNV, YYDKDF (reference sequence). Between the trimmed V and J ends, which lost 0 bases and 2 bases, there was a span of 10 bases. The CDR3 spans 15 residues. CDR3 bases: TGTGCCACCAGCAGAGATCCAGGGCGAAACACTGAAGCTTTCTTT. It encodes CATSRDPGRNTEAFF. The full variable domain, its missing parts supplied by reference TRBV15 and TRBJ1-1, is DAMVIQNPRYQVTQFGKPVTLSCSQTLNHNVMYWYQQKSSQAPKLLFHYYDKDFNNEADTPDNFQSRRPNTSFCFLDIRSPGLGDTAMYLCATSRDPGRNTEAFFGQGTRLTVV.

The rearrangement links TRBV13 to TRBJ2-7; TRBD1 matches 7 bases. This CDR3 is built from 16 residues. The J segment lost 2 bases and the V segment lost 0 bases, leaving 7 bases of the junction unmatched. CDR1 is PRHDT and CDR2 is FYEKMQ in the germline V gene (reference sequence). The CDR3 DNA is TGTGCCAGCAGCTTAGGGACAGGGAAGAGGACCTACGAGCAGTACGTC. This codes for CASSLGTGKRTYEQYV.

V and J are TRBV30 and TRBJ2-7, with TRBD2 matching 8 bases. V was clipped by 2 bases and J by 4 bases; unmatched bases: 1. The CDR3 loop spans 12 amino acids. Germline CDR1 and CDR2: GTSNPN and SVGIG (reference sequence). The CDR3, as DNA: TGTGCCTGGAGTCCGGGGGGGTACGAGCAGTACGTC. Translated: CAWSPGGYEQYV.

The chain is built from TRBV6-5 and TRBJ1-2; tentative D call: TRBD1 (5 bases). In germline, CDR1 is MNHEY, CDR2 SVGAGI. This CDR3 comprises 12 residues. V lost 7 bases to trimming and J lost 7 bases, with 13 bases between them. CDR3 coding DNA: TGTGCCAGCACATCAATGAGGGGTGGCTACACCTTC. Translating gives CASTSMRGGYTF.

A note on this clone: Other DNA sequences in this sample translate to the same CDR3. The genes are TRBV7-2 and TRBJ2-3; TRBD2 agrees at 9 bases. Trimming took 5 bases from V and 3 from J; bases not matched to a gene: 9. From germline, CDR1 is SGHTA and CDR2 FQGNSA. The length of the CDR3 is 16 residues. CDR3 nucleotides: TGTGCCAGCAGCATCGGGGCGGGGGGGCGAACAGATACGCAGTATTTT. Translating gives CASSIGAGGRTDTQYF.

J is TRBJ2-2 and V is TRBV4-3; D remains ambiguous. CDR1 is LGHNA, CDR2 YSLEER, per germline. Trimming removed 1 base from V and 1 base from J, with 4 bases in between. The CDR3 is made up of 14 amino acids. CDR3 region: CASSQARNTGELFF. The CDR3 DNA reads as TGCGCCAGCAGCCAAGCCAGGAACACCGGGGAGCTGTTTTTT.

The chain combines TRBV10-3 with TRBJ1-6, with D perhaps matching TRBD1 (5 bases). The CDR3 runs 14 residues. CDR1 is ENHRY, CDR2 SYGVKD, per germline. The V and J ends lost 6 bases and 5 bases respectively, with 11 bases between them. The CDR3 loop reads CAISRATDNSPLHF. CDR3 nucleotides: TGTGCCATCAGCAGGGCAACCGATAATTCACCCCTCCACTTT.

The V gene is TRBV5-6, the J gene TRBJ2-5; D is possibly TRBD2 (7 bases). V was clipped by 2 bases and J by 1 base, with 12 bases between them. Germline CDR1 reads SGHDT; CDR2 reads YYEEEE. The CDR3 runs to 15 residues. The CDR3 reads CASSFRGAGQETQYF. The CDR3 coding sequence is TGTGCCAGCAGCTTTCGGGGGGCAGGCCAAGAGACCCAGTACTTC.

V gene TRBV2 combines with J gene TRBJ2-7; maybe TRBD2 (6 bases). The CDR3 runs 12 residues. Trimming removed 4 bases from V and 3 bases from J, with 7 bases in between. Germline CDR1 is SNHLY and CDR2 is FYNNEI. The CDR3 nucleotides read TGTGCCAGCAGTGTGGACTACTACGAGCAGTACGTC. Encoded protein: CASSVDYYEQYV.

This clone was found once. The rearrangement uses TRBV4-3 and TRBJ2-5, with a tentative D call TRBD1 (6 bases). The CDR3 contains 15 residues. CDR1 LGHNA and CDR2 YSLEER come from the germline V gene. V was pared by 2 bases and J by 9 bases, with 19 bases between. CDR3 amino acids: CASSQTTNRVGSQYF. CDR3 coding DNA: TGCGCCAGCAGCCAAACGACTAACAGGGTCGGGTCCCAGTACTTC.

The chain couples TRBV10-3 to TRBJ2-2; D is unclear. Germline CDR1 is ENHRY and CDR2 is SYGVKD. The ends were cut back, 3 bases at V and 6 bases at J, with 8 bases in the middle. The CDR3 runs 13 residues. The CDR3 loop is CAISEYKPGELFF. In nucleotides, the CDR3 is TGTGCCATCAGTGAATATAAGCCCGGGGAGCTGTTTTTT.

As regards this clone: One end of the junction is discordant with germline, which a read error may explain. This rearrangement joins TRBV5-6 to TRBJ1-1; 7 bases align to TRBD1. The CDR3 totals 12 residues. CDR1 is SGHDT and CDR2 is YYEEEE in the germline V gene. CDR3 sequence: CASSSLQGTPLF. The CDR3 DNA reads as TGTGCCAGCAGCTCTTTACAGGGGACCCCCCTCTTT.

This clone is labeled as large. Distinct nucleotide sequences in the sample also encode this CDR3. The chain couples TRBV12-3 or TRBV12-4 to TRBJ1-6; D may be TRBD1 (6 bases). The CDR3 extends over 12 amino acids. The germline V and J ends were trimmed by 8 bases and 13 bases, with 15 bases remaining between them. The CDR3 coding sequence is TGTGCCAGCTGCCGGGGGCTTAATCCCCTCCACTTT. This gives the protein CASCRGLNPLHF.

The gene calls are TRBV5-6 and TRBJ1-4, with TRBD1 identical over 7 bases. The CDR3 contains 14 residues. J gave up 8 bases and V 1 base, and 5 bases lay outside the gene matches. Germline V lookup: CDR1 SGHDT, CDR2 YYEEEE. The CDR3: CASSLTGAREKLFF. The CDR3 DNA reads TGTGCCAGCAGCTTGACAGGGGCAAGGGAAAAACTGTTTTTT. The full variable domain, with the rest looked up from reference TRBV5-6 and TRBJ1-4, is DAGVTQSPTHLIKTRGQQVTLRCSPKSGHDTVSWYQQALGQGPQFIFQYYEEEERQRGNFPDRFSGHQFPNYSSELNVNALLLGDSALYLCASSLTGAREKLFFGSGTQLSVL.

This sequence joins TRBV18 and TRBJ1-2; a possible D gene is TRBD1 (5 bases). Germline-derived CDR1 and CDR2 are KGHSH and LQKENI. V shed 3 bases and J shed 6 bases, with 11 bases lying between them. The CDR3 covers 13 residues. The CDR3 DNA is TGTGCCAGCTCACCCGGGACGAGAGATGGCTACACCTTC. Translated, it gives CASSPGTRDGYTF.

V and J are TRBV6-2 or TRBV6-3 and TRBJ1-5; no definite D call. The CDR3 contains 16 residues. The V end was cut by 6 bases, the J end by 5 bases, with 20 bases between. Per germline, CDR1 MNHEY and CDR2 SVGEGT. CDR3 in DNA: TGTGCCAGCAGCCCCTTATCGCCCCAAAGGGATCAGCCCCAGCATTTT. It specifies CASSPLSPQRDQPQHF.

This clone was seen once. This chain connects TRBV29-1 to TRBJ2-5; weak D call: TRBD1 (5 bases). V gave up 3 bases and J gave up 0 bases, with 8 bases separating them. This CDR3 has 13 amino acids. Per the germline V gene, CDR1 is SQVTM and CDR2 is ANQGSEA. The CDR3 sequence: CSVEDTNQETQYF. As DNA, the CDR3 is TGCAGCGTTGAGGACACCAACCAAGAGACCCAGTACTTC.

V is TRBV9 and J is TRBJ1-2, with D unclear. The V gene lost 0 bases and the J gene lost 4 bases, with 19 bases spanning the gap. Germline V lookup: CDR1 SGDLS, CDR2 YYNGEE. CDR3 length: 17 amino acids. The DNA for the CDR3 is TGTGCCAGCAGCGTAGGGGAACAGCCAAAGCCGTCCTATGGCTACACCTTC. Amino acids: CASSVGEQPKPSYGYTF.

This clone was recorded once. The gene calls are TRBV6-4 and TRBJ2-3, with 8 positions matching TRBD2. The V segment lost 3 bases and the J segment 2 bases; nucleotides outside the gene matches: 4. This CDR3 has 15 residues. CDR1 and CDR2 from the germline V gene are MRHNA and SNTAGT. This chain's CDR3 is CASSEGGGTTDTQYF. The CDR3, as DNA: TGTGCCAGCAGTGAAGGCGGGGGGACCACAGATACGCAGTATTTT.

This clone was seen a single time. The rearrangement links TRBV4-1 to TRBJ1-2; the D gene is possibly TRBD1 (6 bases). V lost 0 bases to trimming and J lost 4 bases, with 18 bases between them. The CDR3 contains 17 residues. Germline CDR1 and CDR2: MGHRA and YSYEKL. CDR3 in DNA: TGCGCCAGCAGCCAAGATAACAGGGCGTCGTTTATCTATGGCTACACCTTC. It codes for CASSQDNRASFIYGYTF.